These T cell receptor beta chains were read from a single sample in a study of PD-1 blockade in mismatch repair-deficient tumors. Generated by immunoSEQ multiplex PCR, the TCRdb table keeps only in-frame clones and is missing some. The data show 85,000 to 130,000 clones, with approximately 80% seen just once and about 6.3% held by the top ten. The starting material was peripheral blood, obtained around 8 months after starting pembrolizumab. These receptors originate from an adult with mismatch repair-deficient cancer. Both conserved end residues are part of each CDR3. The D gene is left open where the match is weak. Size is stated for part of the rows, as once, few or many counts, or as a class when the clone is expanded.

D gene: .; J gene: TRBJ2-1; clone size: .; V gene: TRBV4-1; CDR3 length: 16; CDR3 protein: CASSQGRGGIEQGQFF; CDR3 DNA: TGCGCCAGCAGCCAAGGCAGGGGAGGCATCGAACAGGGGCAGTTCTTC
D gene: TRBD1; J gene: TRBJ2-7; clone size: .; V gene: TRBV5-1; CDR3 length: 14; CDR3 protein: CASAGTGGSYEQYF; CDR3 DNA: TGCGCCAGCGCTGGGACAGGGGGCTCCTACGAGCAGTACTTC
D gene: .; J gene: TRBJ2-1; clone size: .; V gene: TRBV2; CDR3 length: 11; CDR3 protein: CASSPVHEQFF; CDR3 DNA: TGTGCCAGCAGCCCTGTACATGAGCAGTTCTTC
D gene: TRBD2; J gene: TRBJ2-7; clone size: .; V gene: TRBV9; CDR3 length: 14; CDR3 protein: CASSVGLADYEQYF; CDR3 DNA: TGTGCCAGCAGCGTAGGACTAGCGGACTACGAGCAGTACTTC
D gene: TRBD2; J gene: TRBJ2-3; clone size: .; V gene: TRBV14; CDR3 length: 15; CDR3 protein: CASSPIAGRADTQYF; CDR3 DNA: TGTGCCAGCAGCCCTATAGCGGGAAGGGCAGATACGCAGTATTTT
D gene: .; J gene: TRBJ1-2; clone size: .; V gene: TRBV5-1; CDR3 length: 14; CDR3 protein: CASSLESGFDGYTF; CDR3 DNA: TGCGCCAGCAGCTTGGAATCGGGGTTTGATGGCTACACCTTC
D gene: .; J gene: TRBJ1-3; clone size: .; V gene: TRBV7-8; CDR3 length: 14; CDR3 protein: CASSVDSIGNTIYF; CDR3 DNA: TGTGCCAGCAGCGTTGACAGTATCGGAAACACCATATATTTT
D gene: .; J gene: TRBJ1-3; clone size: .; V gene: TRBV9; CDR3 length: 17; CDR3 protein: CASSVGRDRTSGNTIYF; CDR3 DNA: TGTGCCAGCAGCGTAGGTCGAGACAGGACCTCTGGAAACACCATATATTTT
D gene: TRBD1; J gene: TRBJ1-5; clone size: .; V gene: TRBV6-1; CDR3 length: 17; CDR3 protein: CASSARDRGGGNQPQHF; CDR3 DNA: TGTGCCAGCAGTGCCCGGGACAGGGGGGGAGGTAATCAGCCCCAGCATTTT
D gene: TRBD1; J gene: TRBJ1-1; clone size: .; V gene: TRBV6-5; CDR3 length: 13; CDR3 protein: CATRTGTNTEAFF; CDR3 DNA: TGTGCCACTCGGACAGGGACGAACACTGAAGCTTTCTTT
D gene: .; J gene: TRBJ1-2; clone size: .; V gene: TRBV6-5; CDR3 length: 14; CDR3 protein: CASSYLGGNYGYTF; CDR3 DNA: TGTGCCAGCAGTTACCTAGGGGGTAACTATGGCTACACCTTC
D gene: .; J gene: TRBJ1-2; clone size: once; V gene: TRBV6-5; CDR3 length: 10; CDR3 protein: CASGNYGYTF; CDR3 DNA: TGTGCCAGCGGAAACTATGGCTACACCTTC
D gene: TRBD1; J gene: TRBJ1-3; clone size: few; V gene: TRBV6-1; CDR3 length: 16; CDR3 protein: CASSDRDRGSGNTIYF; CDR3 DNA: TGTGCCAGCAGTGACAGGGACAGGGGCTCTGGAAACACCATATATTTT
D gene: TRBD1; J gene: TRBJ1-2; clone size: .; V gene: TRBV30; CDR3 length: 12; CDR3 protein: CAWRRGLGGYTF; CDR3 DNA: TGTGCCTGGAGGAGGGGGCTGGGAGGCTACACCTTC
D gene: .; J gene: TRBJ1-1; clone size: .; V gene: TRBV14; CDR3 length: 13; CDR3 protein: CASSQDWRQKAFF; CDR3 DNA: TGTGCCAGCAGCCAAGATTGGCGCCAAAAAGCTTTCTTT
D gene: .; J gene: TRBJ2-1; clone size: .; V gene: TRBV9; CDR3 length: 15; CDR3 protein: CASSVEGNSYNEQFF; CDR3 DNA: TGTGCCAGCAGCGTAGAGGGGAACTCCTACAATGAGCAGTTCTTC
D gene: .; J gene: TRBJ2-5; clone size: .; V gene: TRBV4-3; CDR3 length: 13; CDR3 protein: CASSRGFSETQYF; CDR3 DNA: TGCGCCAGCAGCCGCGGATTTTCCGAGACCCAGTACTTC
D gene: TRBD2; J gene: TRBJ2-3; clone size: .; V gene: TRBV12-5; CDR3 length: 14; CDR3 protein: CASGPRTSAYTQYF; CDR3 DNA: TGTGCTAGTGGTCCCCGGACTAGCGCTTATACGCAGTATTTT
D gene: .; J gene: TRBJ1-1; clone size: .; V gene: TRBV7-6; CDR3 length: 14; CDR3 protein: CASSSTGTNTEAFF; CDR3 DNA: TGTGCCAGCAGCTCCACCGGGACGAACACTGAAGCTTTCTTT
D gene: TRBD1; J gene: TRBJ2-7; clone size: .; V gene: TRBV27; CDR3 length: 17; CDR3 protein: CASSFSSGTGSSYEQYF; CDR3 DNA: TGTGCCAGCAGTTTTTCGTCCGGGACAGGGAGCTCCTACGAGCAGTACTTC
D gene: .; J gene: TRBJ1-1; clone size: .; V gene: TRBV4-1; CDR3 length: 16; CDR3 protein: CASSQDPNRGDTEAFF; CDR3 DNA: TGCGCCAGCAGCCAAGATCCGAACCGAGGGGACACTGAAGCTTTCTTT
D gene: TRBD2; J gene: TRBJ2-3; clone size: .; V gene: TRBV7-2; CDR3 length: 15; CDR3 protein: CASSPRTSSTDTQYF; CDR3 DNA: TGTGCCAGCAGCCCGCGGACTAGCAGCACAGATACGCAGTATTTT
D gene: .; J gene: TRBJ1-3; clone size: .; V gene: TRBV11-2; CDR3 length: 16; CDR3 protein: CASSLERQVSGNTIYF; CDR3 DNA: TGTGCCAGCAGCTTGGAGAGACAAGTCTCTGGAAACACCATATATTTT
D gene: .; J gene: TRBJ2-3; clone size: .; V gene: TRBV19; CDR3 length: 14; CDR3 protein: CASSIVGPTDTQYF; CDR3 DNA: TGTGCCAGTAGTATTGTGGGGCCAACAGATACGCAGTATTTT
D gene: TRBD2; J gene: TRBJ2-3; clone size: .; V gene: TRBV5-4; CDR3 length: 15; CDR3 protein: CASSLPLAGTDTQYF; CDR3 DNA: TGTGCCAGCAGCTTGCCTCTAGCGGGCACAGATACGCAGTATTTT
D gene: .; J gene: TRBJ1-2; clone size: .; V gene: TRBV29-1; CDR3 length: 13; CDR3 protein: CSVEGDVPGGYTF; CDR3 DNA: TGCAGCGTTGAAGGGGACGTACCCGGTGGCTACACCTTC
D gene: .; J gene: TRBJ1-1; clone size: .; V gene: TRBV7-9; CDR3 length: 12; CDR3 protein: CASSLSETEAFF; CDR3 DNA: TGTGCCAGCAGCTTATCCGAGACCGAAGCTTTCTTT
D gene: TRBD2; J gene: TRBJ2-7; clone size: .; V gene: TRBV5-1; CDR3 length: 15; CDR3 protein: CASSLGLAGVSEQYF; CDR3 DNA: TGCGCCAGCAGCTTGGGACTAGCGGGAGTATCCGAGCAGTACTTC
D gene: TRBD1; J gene: TRBJ2-7; clone size: once; V gene: TRBV29-1; CDR3 length: 12; CDR3 protein: CSVEGQGYEQYF; CDR3 DNA: TGCAGCGTTGAGGGACAGGGCTACGAGCAGTACTTC
D gene: .; J gene: TRBJ1-4; clone size: .; V gene: TRBV20-1; CDR3 length: 11; CDR3 protein: CSASSGEKLFF; CDR3 DNA: TGCAGTGCTAGTTCTGGGGAAAAACTGTTTTTT
D gene: .; J gene: TRBJ1-4; clone size: once; V gene: TRBV11-3; CDR3 length: 16; CDR3 protein: CASSSGQKATNEKLFF; CDR3 DNA: TGTGCCAGCAGCTCCGGACAGAAAGCAACTAATGAAAAACTGTTTTTT
D gene: .; J gene: TRBJ2-7; clone size: few; V gene: TRBV14; CDR3 length: 17; CDR3 protein: CASSQAFRAVPFWEQYF; CDR3 DNA: TGTGCCAGCAGCCAAGCCTTCCGAGCGGTTCCCTTTTGGGAGCAGTACTTC
D gene: .; J gene: TRBJ1-2; clone size: .; V gene: TRBV29-1; CDR3 length: 13; CDR3 protein: CSVDRSDYYGYTF; CDR3 DNA: TGCAGCGTTGATCGATCAGACTACTATGGCTACACCTTC
D gene: TRBD1; J gene: TRBJ1-2; clone size: .; V gene: TRBV9; CDR3 length: 13; CDR3 protein: CASTGQGNYGYTF; CDR3 DNA: TGTGCCAGCACCGGACAGGGGAATTATGGCTACACCTTC
D gene: TRBD1; J gene: TRBJ2-5; clone size: .; V gene: TRBV4-1; CDR3 length: 15; CDR3 protein: CASSQAEDRGQTQYF; CDR3 DNA: TGCGCCAGCAGCCAAGCCGAAGACAGGGGCCAGACCCAGTACTTC
D gene: TRBD2; J gene: TRBJ2-7; clone size: .; V gene: TRBV2; CDR3 length: 16; CDR3 protein: CASSEMGRELSYEQYF; CDR3 DNA: TGTGCCAGCAGTGAAATGGGGCGGGAGCTGTCCTACGAGCAGTACTTC
D gene: .; J gene: TRBJ1-5; clone size: few; V gene: TRBV6-1; CDR3 length: 13; CDR3 protein: CASTEWGDQPQHF; CDR3 DNA: TGTGCCAGCACCGAATGGGGGGATCAGCCCCAGCATTTT
D gene: TRBD1; J gene: TRBJ1-2; clone size: .; V gene: TRBV11-3; CDR3 length: 12; CDR3 protein: CASSLRTGTYTF; CDR3 DNA: TGTGCCAGCAGCTTACGGACAGGGACCTACACCTTC
D gene: .; J gene: TRBJ2-1; clone size: .; V gene: TRBV9; CDR3 length: 15; CDR3 protein: CASSVGVGSYNEQFF; CDR3 DNA: TGTGCCAGCAGCGTAGGGGTAGGCTCCTACAATGAGCAGTTCTTC
D gene: TRBD2; J gene: TRBJ2-1; clone size: .; V gene: TRBV29-1; CDR3 length: 13; CDR3 protein: CSPRLAMYNEQFF; CDR3 DNA: TGCAGCCCGAGACTAGCAATGTACAATGAGCAGTTCTTC
D gene: .; J gene: TRBJ2-3; clone size: .; V gene: TRBV9; CDR3 length: 13; CDR3 protein: CASSREYTDTQYF; CDR3 DNA: TGTGCCAGCAGTCGGGAATACACGGATACGCAGTATTTT
D gene: .; J gene: TRBJ2-3; clone size: .; V gene: TRBV6-5; CDR3 length: 13; CDR3 protein: CASSYSFTDTQYF; CDR3 DNA: TGTGCCAGCAGTTACTCCTTCACAGATACGCAGTATTTT
D gene: TRBD2; J gene: TRBJ2-7; clone size: .; V gene: TRBV19; CDR3 length: 15; CDR3 protein: CASSSWAGDSYEQYF; CDR3 DNA: TGTGCCAGTAGTAGCTGGGCGGGGGACTCCTACGAGCAGTACTTC